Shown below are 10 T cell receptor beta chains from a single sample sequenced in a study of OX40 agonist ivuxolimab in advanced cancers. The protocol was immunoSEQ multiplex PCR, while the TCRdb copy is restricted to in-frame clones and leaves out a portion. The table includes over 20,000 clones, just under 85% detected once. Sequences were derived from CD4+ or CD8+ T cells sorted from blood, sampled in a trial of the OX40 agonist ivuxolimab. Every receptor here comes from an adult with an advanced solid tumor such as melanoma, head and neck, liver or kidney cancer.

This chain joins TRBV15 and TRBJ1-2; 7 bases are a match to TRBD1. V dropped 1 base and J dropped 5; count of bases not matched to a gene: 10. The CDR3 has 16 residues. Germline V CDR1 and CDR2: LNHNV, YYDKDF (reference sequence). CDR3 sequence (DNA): TGTGCCACCAGCAGAGGGGGGGCCGACAGGGTATATGGCTACACCTTC. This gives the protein CATSRGGADRVYGYTF.

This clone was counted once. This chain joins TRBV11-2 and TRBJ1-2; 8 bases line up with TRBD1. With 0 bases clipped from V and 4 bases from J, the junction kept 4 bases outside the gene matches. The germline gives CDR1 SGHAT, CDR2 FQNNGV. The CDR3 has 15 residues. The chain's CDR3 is CASSLEGRGPYGYTF. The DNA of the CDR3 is TGTGCCAGCAGCTTAGAGGGCAGGGGGCCCTATGGCTACACCTTC.

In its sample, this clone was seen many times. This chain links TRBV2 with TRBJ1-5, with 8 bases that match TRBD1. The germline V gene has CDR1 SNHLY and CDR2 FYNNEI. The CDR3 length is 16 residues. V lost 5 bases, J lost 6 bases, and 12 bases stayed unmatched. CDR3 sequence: CASSRVVTGVGQPQHF. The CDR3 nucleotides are TGTGCCAGCAGTAGAGTGGTGACAGGGGTCGGTCAGCCCCAGCATTTT.

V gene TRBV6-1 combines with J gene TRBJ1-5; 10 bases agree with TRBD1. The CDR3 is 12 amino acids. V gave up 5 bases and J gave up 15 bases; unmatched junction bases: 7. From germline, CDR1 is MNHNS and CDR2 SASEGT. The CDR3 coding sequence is TGTGCCAGCAGTACTCCGGGACAGGGGTCGCATTTT. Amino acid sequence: CASSTPGQGSHF.

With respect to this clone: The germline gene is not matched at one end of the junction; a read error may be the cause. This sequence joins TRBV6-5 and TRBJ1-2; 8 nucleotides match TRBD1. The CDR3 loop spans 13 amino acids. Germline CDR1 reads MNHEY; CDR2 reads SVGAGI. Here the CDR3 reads CASSSTGVDGYAF. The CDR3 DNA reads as TGTGCCAGCAGCTCGACAGGGGTAGATGGCTACGCCTTC.

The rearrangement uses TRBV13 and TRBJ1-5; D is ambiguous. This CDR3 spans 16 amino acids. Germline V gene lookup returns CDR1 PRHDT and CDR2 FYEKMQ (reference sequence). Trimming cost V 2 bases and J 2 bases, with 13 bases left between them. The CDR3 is CASSLYGEGGNQPQHF. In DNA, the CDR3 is TGTGCCAGCAGCTTATATGGAGAGGGAGGCAATCAGCCCCAGCATTTT.

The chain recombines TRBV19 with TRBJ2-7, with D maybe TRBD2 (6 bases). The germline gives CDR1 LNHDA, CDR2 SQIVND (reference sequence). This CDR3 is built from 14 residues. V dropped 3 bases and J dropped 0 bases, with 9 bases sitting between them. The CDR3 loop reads CASSISGDSYEQYF. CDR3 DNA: TGTGCCAGTAGTATCTCGGGGGACTCCTACGAGCAGTACTTC.

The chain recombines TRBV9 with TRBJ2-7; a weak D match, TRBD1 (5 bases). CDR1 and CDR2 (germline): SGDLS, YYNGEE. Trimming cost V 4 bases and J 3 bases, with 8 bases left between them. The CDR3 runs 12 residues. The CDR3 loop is CASSSDSYEQYF. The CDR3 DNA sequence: TGTGCCAGCAGCTCTGACAGCTACGAGCAGTACTTC.

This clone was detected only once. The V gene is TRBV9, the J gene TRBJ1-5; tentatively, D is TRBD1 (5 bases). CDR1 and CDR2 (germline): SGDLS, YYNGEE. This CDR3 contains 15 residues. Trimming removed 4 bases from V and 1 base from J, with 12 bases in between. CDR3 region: CASSPGGGSNQPQHF. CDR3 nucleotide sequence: TGTGCCAGCAGCCCCGGGGGAGGGAGCAATCAGCCCCAGCATTTT.

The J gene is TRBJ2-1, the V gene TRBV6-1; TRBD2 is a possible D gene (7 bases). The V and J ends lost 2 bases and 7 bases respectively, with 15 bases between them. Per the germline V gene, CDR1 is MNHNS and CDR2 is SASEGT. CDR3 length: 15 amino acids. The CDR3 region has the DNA TGTGCCAGCAGTGAATTCAAAAGGGGGGGGAATGAGCAGTTCTTC. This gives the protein CASSEFKRGGNEQFF.